The clone carrying this T cell receptor (beta chain) has a handful of counts. The data were taken from a study of post-analysis software for immune sequencing data. Overall study context: Progressive-relapsing, secondary progressive and relapsing-remitting multiple sclerosis were among the disease courses included.

Unique molecular identifiers were present in the TCR beta cDNA libraries. TCRdb ran MiXCR on the PCR reads and lists one entry per CDR3 protein. The sample yields 380,000 or so distinct CDR3 sequences, around 37% seen once. The specimen sequenced was blood. This clonotype originated in a girl under 18 with multiple sclerosis.

Here the CDR3 reads CASSLEVTANQPQHF. DNA for the CDR3: TGTGCCAGCAGCTTAGAGGTGACAGCTAATCAGCCCCAGCATTTT. The chain joins TRBV7-2 to TRBJ1-5; D possibly corresponds to TRBD1 (5 bases). V lost 1 base to trimming and J lost 4 bases, with 11 bases between them. CDR1 SGHTA and CDR2 FQGNSA come from the germline V gene. This CDR3 has 15 residues. Variable domain in full (rest from reference TRBV7-2 and TRBJ1-5): GAGVSQSPSNKVTEKGKDVELRCDPISGHTALYWYRQSLGQGLEFLIYFQGNSAPDKSGLPSDRFSAERTGGSVSTLTIQRTQQEDSAVYLCASSLEVTANQPQHFGDGTRLSIL.